The 20 T cell receptor beta chains below come from one sample, sequenced in a study of T cells in Graves' hyperthyroidism and ophthalmopathy (dated 2019 in TCRdb). The library relied on multiplex PCR. Instrument used: Illumina HiSeq 2000. The TCR beta CDR3 regions were amplified from RNA transcripts. The first round of RT-PCR for the TCR CDR3 was performed with the HTBI primer set and the Qiagen OneStep RT-PCR kit. The public reads were quality trimmed at Q25 with fastp and then assembled into clones with MiXCR by TCRdb, keeping productive beta chains. Every entry covers one CDR3 protein and lists the most common genes and DNA from its rows. The sample table contains under 400,000 distinct CDR3 sequences; only one count was recorded for around a fifth of them. The ten top clones hold around 45% of the sample. The sample consisted of blood. The receptors originated from a woman between 50 and 59 years old with Graves' hyperthyroidism.

The chain combines TRBV28 with TRBJ2-4, with D possibly matching TRBD1 (6 bases). Trimming cost V 5 bases and J 0 bases, with 14 bases left between them. Per germline, CDR1 MDHEN and CDR2 SYDVKM. The CDR3 is 16 amino acids. This CDR3 reads CASSLHQGRAKNIQYF. The DNA for the CDR3 is TGTGCCAGCAGTCTCCATCAGGGGCGAGCCAAAAACATTCAGTACTTC.

This clonotype was found many times. V and J are TRBV20-1 and TRBJ2-3; 13 bases agree with TRBD2. Trimming cost V 2 bases and J 3 bases; bases outside gene matches: 5. CDR1 DFQATT and CDR2 SNEGSKA come from the germline V gene (reference sequence). The length of the CDR3 is 16 residues. For the CDR3, the DNA is TGCAGTGCTAGATCGGGGACTAGCGGGAAAACAGATACGCAGTATTTT. Encoded protein: CSARSGTSGKTDTQYF.

This sequence joins TRBV2 and TRBJ1-4, with 9 bases identical to TRBD1. This CDR3 has 13 amino acids. Germline V gene sequence: CDR1 SNHLY, CDR2 FYNNEI. With V trimmed by 5 bases and J by 11 bases, 6 bases remained unmatched. The CDR3 region has the DNA TGTGCCAGCAGTCGGACAGGGGAGGGGAAACTGTTTTTT. This sequence encodes CASSRTGEGKLFF.

This clonotype has just a few counts. The chain links TRBV20-1 to TRBJ1-1; 9 bases match TRBD1. The trim removed 1 base at V and 3 bases at J, leaving 9 bases unmatched. Germline CDR1 DFQATT, CDR2 SNEGSKA (reference sequence). This CDR3 comprises 16 residues. This CDR3 is CSARVIGTGLDTEAFF. CDR3 nucleotides: TGCAGTGCTAGAGTTATCGGGACAGGGCTTGACACTGAAGCTTTCTTT.

The chain carries TRBV28 and TRBJ1-2; 10 bases align to TRBD1. V shed 5 bases and J 6 bases; nucleotides not matched to a gene: 18. The CDR3 is 18 residues long. Germline CDR1 MDHEN, CDR2 SYDVKM. As DNA, the CDR3 is TGTGCCAGCAGTATAGCTATAACCGGGACAGGGGCACCCAATGGCTACACCTTC. Protein sequence: CASSIAITGTGAPNGYTF.

This clonotype was observed many times. This rearrangement joins TRBV6-1 to TRBJ2-7, with 8 bases aligning to TRBD1. CDR3 size: 14 residues. After removal of 8 bases from V and 2 bases from J, the junction contained 8 bases not matched to a gene. The V gene's germline CDR1 is MNHNS and CDR2 SASEGT. CDR3 residues: CASAGDRGAYEQYF. The CDR3 nucleotides read TGTGCCAGCGCCGGAGACAGGGGAGCCTACGAGCAGTACTTC.

In its sample, this clonotype was seen once. The chain couples TRBV7-9 to TRBJ1-2; possibly TRBD1 for D (5 bases). CDR1 and CDR2 from the germline V gene are SEHNR and FQNEAQ (reference sequence). The CDR3 spans 15 residues. Trimming took 7 bases from V and 10 from J, leaving 25 bases between them. CDR3 residues: CASNLGGRGTGDYTF. As DNA, the CDR3 is TGTGCCAGCAACCTTGGCGGAAGGGGTACAGGCGACTACACCTTC.

The chain joins TRBV5-1 to TRBJ2-5; D is possibly TRBD1 or TRBD2 (5 bases each). Per the germline V gene, CDR1 is SGHRS and CDR2 is YFSETQ. Trimming cost V 5 bases and J 1 base, with 15 bases left between them. The CDR3 spans 15 residues. The CDR3 region is CASRDGTAIQETQYF. The DNA of the CDR3 is TGCGCCAGCAGGGACGGGACGGCGATCCAAGAGACCCAGTACTTC.

This clonotype has a count of ten or more. V is TRBV28 and J is TRBJ1-1; tentatively, D is TRBD1 (6 bases). V was cut by 5 bases and J by 11 bases, with 18 bases left in between. The V gene's germline CDR1 is MDHEN and CDR2 SYDVKM. CDR3 length: 13 amino acids. The CDR3 nucleotides read TGTGCCAGCAGTGAACGGGCAAGCGGGGGCGCTTTCTTT. Translating gives CASSERASGGAFF.

This clonotype was picked up many times. The genes are TRBV12-3 or TRBV12-4 and TRBJ1-1, with TRBD1 matching 7 bases. This CDR3 contains 13 residues. The V gene end was trimmed by 6 bases and the J gene end by 4 bases; junction bases not matched to a gene: 5. The chain's CDR3 is CASSSGGLTEAFF. In nucleotides, the CDR3 is TGTGCCAGCAGCTCAGGGGGACTCACTGAAGCTTTCTTT.

The chain recombines TRBV3-1 with TRBJ2-1; 7 bases align to TRBD2. The CDR3 extends over 13 amino acids. Per germline, CDR1 LGHDT and CDR2 YNNKEL (reference sequence). V was pared by 0 bases and J by 15 bases, with 8 bases of the junction left unmatched. CDR3 sequence reads: CASSQDGRTRGFF. The CDR3 DNA reads as TGTGCCAGCAGCCAAGATGGGCGGACTAGGGGGTTCTTC.

The chain recombines TRBV6-2 or TRBV6-3 with TRBJ1-1, with TRBD1 as a possible D gene (5 bases). CDR1 MNHEY and CDR2 SVGEGT come from the germline V gene. The CDR3 covers 14 residues. The CDR3 region has the DNA TGTGCTACCCTCCGGGGCAGACAGAACACTGAAGCTTTCTTT. It is translated as CATLRGRQNTEAFF.

Only a few counts were recorded for this clonotype. This rearrangement joins TRBV4-1 to TRBJ1-4, with 7 bases aligning to TRBD1. V dropped 0 bases and J dropped 4; count of bases not matched to a gene: 2. The CDR3 covers 15 residues. The germline gives CDR1 MGHRA, CDR2 YSYEKL. The CDR3 DNA follows: TGCGCCAGCAGCCAAGACCAGGGGGATAATGAAAAACTGTTTTTT. This codes for CASSQDQGDNEKLFF.

This clonotype has a handful of counts. The junction departs from germline at one end; a sequencing error may be responsible. V is TRBV29-1 and J is TRBJ2-1; 7 bases are a match to TRBD2. Germline CDR1 SQVTM, CDR2 ANQGSEA. The CDR3 consists of 14 residues. The CDR3 loop is CSVSSSGSYNERFF. The CDR3, as DNA: TGCAGCGTGAGTTCTAGCGGCTCCTACAATGAGCGGTTCTTC.

This clonotype was detected many times. V gene TRBV28 combines with J gene TRBJ2-2; D gene uncertain. This CDR3 spans 15 amino acids. Germline CDR1 and CDR2: MDHEN and SYDVKM. With 6 bases removed from V and 3 bases from J, the gap between germline ends came to 14 bases. This CDR3 is CASRQSRTHTGELFF. The CDR3 DNA is TGTGCCAGCAGACAAAGTCGGACGCACACCGGGGAGCTGTTTTTT.

The chain combines TRBV30 with TRBJ1-1; 7 bases are a match to TRBD1. CDR1 is GTSNPN and CDR2 is SVGIG in the germline V gene (reference sequence). The V and J ends lost 1 base and 5 bases, in that order; junction bases with no gene match: 10. This CDR3 is built from 15 residues. The CDR3 bases are TGTGCCTGGAGTGACCCGACAGGGCGGGATACTGAAGCTTTCTTT. The encoded protein is CAWSDPTGRDTEAFF.

This clonotype was observed a handful of times. The V call is TRBV4-1, the J call TRBJ2-7; 7 bases are shared with TRBD1. V lost 0 bases and J lost 6; bases outside the gene matches: 14. CDR1 and CDR2 from the germline V gene are MGHRA and YSYEKL. The CDR3 runs to 17 residues. The CDR3 DNA is TGCGCCAGCAGCCAAGATGGCGCACAGGGGACGTGGCGCGAGCAGTACTTC. Its translation: CASSQDGAQGTWREQYF.

The table lists this clonotype with many counts. The chain employs TRBV5-1 and TRBJ1-2; D not certain. The CDR3 loop spans 15 amino acids. V was pared by 0 bases and J by 4 bases, with 13 bases between. The germline V gene encodes CDR1 SGHRS and CDR2 YFSETQ. The DNA of the CDR3 is TGCGCCAGCAGCTTGGCGACGGGTGTCGTCTATGGCTACACCTTC. This encodes CASSLATGVVYGYTF.

This clonotype was observed at least ten times. This chain uses TRBV2 with TRBJ1-2; D call uncertain. The germline V gene has CDR1 SNHLY and CDR2 FYNNEI. The CDR3 length is 13 residues. V dropped 4 bases and J dropped 4 bases, with 10 bases sitting between them. CDR3 DNA: TGTGCCAGCAGTGCCGGGAGCGCCTATGGCTACACCTTC. It translates to CASSAGSAYGYTF.

This clonotype appeared once. This chain joins TRBV12-3 or TRBV12-4 and TRBJ2-1; TRBD2 matches 9 bases. The CDR3 covers 14 residues. V trimming: 6 bases; J trimming: 14 bases; junction bases outside the gene matches: 14. CDR3 bases: TGTGCCAGCAGCCCAAAGGGAAATAGCGGGAGTAAGTTCTTC. This sequence encodes CASSPKGNSGSKFF.